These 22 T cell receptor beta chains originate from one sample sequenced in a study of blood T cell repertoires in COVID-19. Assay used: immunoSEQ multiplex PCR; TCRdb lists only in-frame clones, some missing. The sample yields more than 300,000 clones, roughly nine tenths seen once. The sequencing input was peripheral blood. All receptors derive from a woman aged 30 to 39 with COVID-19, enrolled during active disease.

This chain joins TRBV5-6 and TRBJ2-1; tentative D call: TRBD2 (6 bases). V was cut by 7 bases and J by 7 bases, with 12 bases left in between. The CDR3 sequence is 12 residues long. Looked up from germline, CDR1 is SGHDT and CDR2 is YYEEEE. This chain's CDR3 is CASRGRGNEQFF. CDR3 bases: TGTGCCAGCCGAGGGCGGGGTAATGAGCAGTTCTTC.

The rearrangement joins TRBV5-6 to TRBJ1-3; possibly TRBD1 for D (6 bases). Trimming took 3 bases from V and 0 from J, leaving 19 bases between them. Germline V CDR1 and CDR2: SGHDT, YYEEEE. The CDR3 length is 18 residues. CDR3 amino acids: CASSSPLDRQSSGNTIYF. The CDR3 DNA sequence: TGTGCCAGCAGCTCCCCCCTAGACAGGCAATCCTCTGGAAACACCATATATTTT.

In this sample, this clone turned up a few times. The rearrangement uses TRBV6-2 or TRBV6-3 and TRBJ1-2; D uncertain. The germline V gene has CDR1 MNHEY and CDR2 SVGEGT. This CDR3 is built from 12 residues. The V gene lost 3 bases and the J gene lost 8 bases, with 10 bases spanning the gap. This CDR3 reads CASSYFQSGYTF. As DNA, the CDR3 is TGTGCCAGCAGTTATTTCCAGTCCGGCTACACCTTC.

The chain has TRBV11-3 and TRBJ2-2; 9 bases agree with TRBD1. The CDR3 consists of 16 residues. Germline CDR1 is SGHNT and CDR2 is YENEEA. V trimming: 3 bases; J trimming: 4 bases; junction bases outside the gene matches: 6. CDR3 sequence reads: CASSFWTGARTGELFF. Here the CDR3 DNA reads TGTGCCAGCAGCTTTTGGACAGGGGCTCGCACCGGGGAGCTGTTTTTT. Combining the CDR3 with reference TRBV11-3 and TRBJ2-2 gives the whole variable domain EAGVVQSPRYKIIEKKQPVAFWCNPISGHNTLYWYLQNLGQGPELLIRYENEEAVDDSQLPKDRFSAERLKGVDSTLKIQPAELGDSAVYLCASSFWTGARTGELFFGEGSRLTVL.

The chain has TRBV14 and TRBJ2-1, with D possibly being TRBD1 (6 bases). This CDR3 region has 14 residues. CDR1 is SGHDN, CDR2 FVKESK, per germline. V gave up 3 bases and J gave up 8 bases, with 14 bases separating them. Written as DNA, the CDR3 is TGTGCCAGCAGCCAGGCCTACAGGGTGGATGAGCAGTTCTTC. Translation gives CASSQAYRVDEQFF.

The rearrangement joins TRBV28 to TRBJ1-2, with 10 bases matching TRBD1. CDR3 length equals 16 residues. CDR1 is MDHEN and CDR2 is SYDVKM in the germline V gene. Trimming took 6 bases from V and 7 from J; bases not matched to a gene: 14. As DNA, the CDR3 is TGTGCCAGCAGACCGACAGGGGGCGCCCACCGAATTGGCTACACCTTC. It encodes CASRPTGGAHRIGYTF.

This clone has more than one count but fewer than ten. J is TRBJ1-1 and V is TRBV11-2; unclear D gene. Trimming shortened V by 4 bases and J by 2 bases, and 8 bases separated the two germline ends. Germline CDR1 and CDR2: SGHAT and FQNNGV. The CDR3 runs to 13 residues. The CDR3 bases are TGTGCCAGCAGCTCGGGGATTAACACTGAAGCTTTCTTT. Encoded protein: CASSSGINTEAFF.

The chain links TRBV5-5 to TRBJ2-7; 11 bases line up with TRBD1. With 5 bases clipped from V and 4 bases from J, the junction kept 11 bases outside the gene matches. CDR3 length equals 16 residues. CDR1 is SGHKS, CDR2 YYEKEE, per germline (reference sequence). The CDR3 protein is CASSTEGQGVLYEQYF. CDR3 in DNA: TGTGCCAGCAGTACCGAGGGACAGGGGGTTCTTTACGAGCAGTACTTC.

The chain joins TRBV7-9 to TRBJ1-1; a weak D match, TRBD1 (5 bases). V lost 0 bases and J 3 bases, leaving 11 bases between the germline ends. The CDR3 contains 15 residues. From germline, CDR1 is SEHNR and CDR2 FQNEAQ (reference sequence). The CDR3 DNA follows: TGTGCCAGCAGCTTAGCGGGGCGATCGGACACTGAAGCTTTCTTT. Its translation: CASSLAGRSDTEAFF.

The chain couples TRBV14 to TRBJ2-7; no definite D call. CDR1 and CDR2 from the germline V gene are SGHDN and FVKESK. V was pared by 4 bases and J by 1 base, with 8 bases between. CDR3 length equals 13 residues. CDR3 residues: CASSLCYSYEQYV. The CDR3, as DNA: TGTGCCAGCAGCCTCTGCTATTCCTACGAGCAGTACGTC.

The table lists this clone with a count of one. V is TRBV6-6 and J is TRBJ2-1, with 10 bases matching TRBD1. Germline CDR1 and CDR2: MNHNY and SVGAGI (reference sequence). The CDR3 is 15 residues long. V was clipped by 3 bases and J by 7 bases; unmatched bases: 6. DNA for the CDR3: TGTGCCAGCAGTTATCCGGGACAGGGGATAAATGAGCAGTTCTTC. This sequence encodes CASSYPGQGINEQFF.

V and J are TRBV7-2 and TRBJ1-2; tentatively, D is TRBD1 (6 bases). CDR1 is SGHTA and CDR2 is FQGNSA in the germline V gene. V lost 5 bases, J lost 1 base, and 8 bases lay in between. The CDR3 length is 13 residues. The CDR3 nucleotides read TGTGCCAGCAGCGTGGACAGTAACTATGGCTACACCTTC. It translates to CASSVDSNYGYTF.

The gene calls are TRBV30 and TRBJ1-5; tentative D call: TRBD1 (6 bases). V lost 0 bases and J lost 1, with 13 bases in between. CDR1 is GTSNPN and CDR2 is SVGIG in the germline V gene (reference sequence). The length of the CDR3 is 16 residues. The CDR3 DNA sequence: TGTGCCTGGAGTGTGGGAGGGACAATAAGCAATCAGCCCCAGCATTTT. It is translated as CAWSVGGTISNQPQHF.

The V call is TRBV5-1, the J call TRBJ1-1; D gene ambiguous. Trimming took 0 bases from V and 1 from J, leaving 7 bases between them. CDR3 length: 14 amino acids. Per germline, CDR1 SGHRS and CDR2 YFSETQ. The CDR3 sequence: CASSLVVANTEAFF. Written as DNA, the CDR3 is TGCGCCAGCAGCTTGGTGGTGGCGAACACTGAAGCTTTCTTT.

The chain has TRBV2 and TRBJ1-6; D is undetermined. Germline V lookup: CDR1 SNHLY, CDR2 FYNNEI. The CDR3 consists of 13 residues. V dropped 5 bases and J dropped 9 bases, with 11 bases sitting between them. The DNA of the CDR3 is TGTGCCAGCAGTCGGCAGGTCGGTTCACCCCTCCACTTT. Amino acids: CASSRQVGSPLHF.

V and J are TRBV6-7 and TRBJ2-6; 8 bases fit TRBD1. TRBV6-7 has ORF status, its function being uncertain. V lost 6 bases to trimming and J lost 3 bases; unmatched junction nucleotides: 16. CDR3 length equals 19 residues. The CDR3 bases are TGTGCCAGCAGCCGGAACAGGGGGAGGCACATTATTGGGGCCAACGTCCTGACTTTC. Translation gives CASSRNRGRHIIGANVLTF.

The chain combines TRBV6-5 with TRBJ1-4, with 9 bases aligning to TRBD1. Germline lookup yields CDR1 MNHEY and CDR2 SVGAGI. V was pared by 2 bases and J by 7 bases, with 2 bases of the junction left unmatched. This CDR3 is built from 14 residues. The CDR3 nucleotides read TGTGCCAGCAGTTACGGGACAGGGTCTGAAAAACTGTTTTTT. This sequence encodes CASSYGTGSEKLFF.

CDR3 sequence: CASSLEGRATNYGYTF. The DNA for the CDR3 is TGCGCCAGCAGCTTGGAGGGCAGGGCGACCAACTATGGCTACACCTTC. The rearrangement uses TRBV5-1 and TRBJ1-2, with D maybe TRBD1 (5 bases). The CDR3 is 16 residues long. V dropped 0 bases and J dropped 2 bases, with 14 bases sitting between them. Per germline, CDR1 SGHRS and CDR2 YFSETQ.

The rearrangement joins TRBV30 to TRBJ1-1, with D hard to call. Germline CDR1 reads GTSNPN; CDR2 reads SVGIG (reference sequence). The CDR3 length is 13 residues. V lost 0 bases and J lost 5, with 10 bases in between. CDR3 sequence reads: CAWSVARTTEAFF. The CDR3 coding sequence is TGTGCCTGGAGTGTAGCCCGTACGACTGAAGCTTTCTTT.

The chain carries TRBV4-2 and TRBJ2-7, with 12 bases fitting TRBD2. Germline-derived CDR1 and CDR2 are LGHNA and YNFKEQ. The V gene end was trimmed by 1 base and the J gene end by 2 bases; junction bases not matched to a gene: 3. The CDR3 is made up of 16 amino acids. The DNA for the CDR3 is TGTGCCAGCAGCCAAGCCTGGACTAGCGGGGCCTACGAGCAGTACTTC. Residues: CASSQAWTSGAYEQYF.

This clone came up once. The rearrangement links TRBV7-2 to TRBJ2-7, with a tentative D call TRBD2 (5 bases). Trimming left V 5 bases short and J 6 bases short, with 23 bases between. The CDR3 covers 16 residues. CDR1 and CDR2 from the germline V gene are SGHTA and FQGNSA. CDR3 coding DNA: TGTGCCAGCAGCCCATTCCAGCGGCCGAGAGGCGCCGAGCAGTACTTC. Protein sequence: CASSPFQRPRGAEQYF.

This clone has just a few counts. CDR3 in amino acids: CASRLGGDYGYTF. The CDR3 DNA follows: TGCGCCAGCAGACTCGGCGGAGACTATGGCTACACCTTC. The chain couples TRBV5-1 to TRBJ1-2; D uncertain. CDR1 is SGHRS and CDR2 is YFSETQ in the germline V gene. V was pared by 5 bases and J by 3 bases, with 11 bases between. The CDR3 sequence is 13 residues long.